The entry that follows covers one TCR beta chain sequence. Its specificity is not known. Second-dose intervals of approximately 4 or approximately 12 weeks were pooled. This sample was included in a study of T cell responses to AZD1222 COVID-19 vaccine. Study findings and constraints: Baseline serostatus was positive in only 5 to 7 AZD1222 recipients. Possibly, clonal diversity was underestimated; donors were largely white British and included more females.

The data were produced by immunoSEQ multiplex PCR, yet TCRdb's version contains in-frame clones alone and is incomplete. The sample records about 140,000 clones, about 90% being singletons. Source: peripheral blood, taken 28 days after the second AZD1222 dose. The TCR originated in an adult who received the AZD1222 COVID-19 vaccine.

The CDR3 coding sequence is TGTGCCAGCTTGCCTTATTTTTCTGGGGCCAACGTCCTGACTTTC. The encoded protein is CASLPYFSGANVLTF. The rearrangement joins TRBV27 to TRBJ2-6, with D uncertain. The V end lost 8 bases, the J end lost 1 base, and 12 bases lay between the germline ends. The CDR3 covers 15 residues. Germline values: CDR1 MNHEY, CDR2 SMNVEV (reference sequence).